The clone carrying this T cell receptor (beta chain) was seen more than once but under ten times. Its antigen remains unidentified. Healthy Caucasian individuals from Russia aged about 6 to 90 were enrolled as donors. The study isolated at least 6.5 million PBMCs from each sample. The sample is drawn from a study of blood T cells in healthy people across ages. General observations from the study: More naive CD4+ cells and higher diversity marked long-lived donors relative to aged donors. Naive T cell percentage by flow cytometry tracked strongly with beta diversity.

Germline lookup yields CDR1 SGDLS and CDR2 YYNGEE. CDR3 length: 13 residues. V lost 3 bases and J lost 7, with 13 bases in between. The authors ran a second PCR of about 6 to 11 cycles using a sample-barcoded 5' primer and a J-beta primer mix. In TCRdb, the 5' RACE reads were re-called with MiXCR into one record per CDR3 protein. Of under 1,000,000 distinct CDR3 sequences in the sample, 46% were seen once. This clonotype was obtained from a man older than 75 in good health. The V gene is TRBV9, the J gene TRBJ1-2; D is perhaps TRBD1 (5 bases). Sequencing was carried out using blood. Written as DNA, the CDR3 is TGTGCCAGCAGCGACACGGGGGGACGTGGCTACACCTTC. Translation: CASSDTGGRGYTF.